The 16 T cell receptor beta chains given below trace back to one sample, sequenced in a study of T cells in Graves' hyperthyroidism and ophthalmopathy. The investigators amplified TCR beta CDR3 regions from RNA transcripts. An initial round of RT-PCR targeting the TCR CDR3 relied on the HTBI primer set. MiXCR, run by TCRdb on the multiplex PCR reads, gives a single entry per CDR3 protein. The sample records hundreds of thousands of distinct CDR3 sequences, over 12% being singletons. The material sequenced was blood. These receptors originate from a man aged 45-65 years with Graves' ophthalmopathy.

The chain joins TRBV28 to TRBJ1-5; no clear D. The length of the CDR3 is 13 residues. Germline assignment: CDR1 MDHEN and CDR2 SYDVKM. Deletions cut 6 bases from V and 3 bases from J, with 9 bases between. The CDR3 DNA reads as TGTGCCAGCAGATTCAACGACAATCAGCCCCAGCATTTT. The encoded protein is CASRFNDNQPQHF.

This clonotype was recorded many times. The chain links TRBV5-1 to TRBJ1-4; 8 bases are a match to TRBD1. The CDR3 runs 15 residues. In germline, CDR1 is SGHRS, CDR2 YFSETQ. The V gene end was trimmed by 8 bases and the J gene end by 3 bases; junction bases not matched to a gene: 9. This CDR3 reads CASGQGRGANEKLFF. In DNA form, the CDR3 reads TGCGCCAGTGGACAGGGAAGGGGGGCTAATGAAAAACTGTTTTTT.

As concerns this clonotype: The junction departs from germline at one end; a sequencing error may be responsible. This chain links TRBV2 with TRBJ1-5, with unresolved D. This CDR3 spans 15 amino acids. CDR1 is SNHLY, CDR2 FYNNEI, per germline. The chain's CDR3 is CASSEYGKGNQPQRF. CDR3 DNA: TGTGCCAGCAGTGAATATGGCAAAGGGAATCAGCCCCAGCGTTTT.

The genes are TRBV24-1 and TRBJ1-5; TRBD1 is a possible D gene (5 bases). The CDR3 has 14 amino acids. The V gene's germline CDR1 is KGHDR and CDR2 SFDVKD. The V gene lost 5 bases and the J gene lost 3 bases, with 10 bases spanning the gap. CDR3 nucleotides: TGTGCCACCAGTGCCGGGACTCTCAATCAGCCCCAGCATTTT. Residues: CATSAGTLNQPQHF.

This clonotype was detected ten times or more. V is TRBV2 and J is TRBJ2-7; 11 nucleotides agree with TRBD2. This CDR3 contains 15 residues. Per the germline V gene, CDR1 is SNHLY and CDR2 is FYNNEI. The junction had 6 bases not matched to a gene; V was cut back by 5 bases and J by 3 bases. The CDR3 spells CASSPTGTSGYEQYF. CDR3 DNA: TGTGCCAGCAGTCCCACCGGGACTAGCGGCTACGAGCAGTACTTC.

This clonotype was found many times. The chain uses TRBV30 and TRBJ2-2; D gene ambiguous. Germline lookup yields CDR1 GTSNPN and CDR2 SVGIG (reference sequence). The V end lost 4 bases, the J end lost 7 bases, and 10 bases lay between the germline ends. This CDR3 has 12 amino acids. CDR3 sequence (DNA): TGTGCCTGGAACTTCGGGCGCGGGGAGCTGTTTTTT. Protein: CAWNFGRGELFF.

The CDR3 nucleotides are TGTGCCACCAGCAGAGGTCTGGGAGACAGGGGTAAAAATTCACCCCTCCACTTT. This sequence encodes CATSRGLGDRGKNSPLHF. The chain joins TRBV15 to TRBJ1-6; the match to TRBD1 covers 8 bases. The ends lost 1 base at V and 7 bases at J; junction bases unmatched: 12. Germline values: CDR1 LNHNV, CDR2 YYDKDF (reference sequence). CDR3 size: 18 residues.

The CDR3 is CASSQLHGDLVRQYF. CDR3 in DNA: TGTGCCAGCAGCCAACTACATGGGGACTTAGTACGGCAGTATTTT. This chain connects TRBV14 to TRBJ2-3; possibly TRBD2 for D (6 bases). CDR3 length equals 15 residues. Germline lookup yields CDR1 SGHDN and CDR2 FVKESK. V gave up 2 bases and J gave up 11 bases, with 20 bases separating them.

Many counts were recorded for this clonotype. The J gene is TRBJ1-2, the V gene TRBV15, with D possibly being TRBD1 (5 bases). The ends were cut back, 9 bases at V and 3 bases at J, with 17 bases in the middle. The CDR3 loop spans 14 amino acids. Germline CDR1 LNHNV, CDR2 YYDKDF (reference sequence). CDR3 nucleotide sequence: TGTGCCACACGACCTGGGTTAGGGGACTATGGCTACACCTTC. Its translation is CATRPGLGDYGYTF.

This clonotype has more than one count but fewer than ten. This rearrangement joins TRBV5-1 to TRBJ2-7; 8 bases agree with TRBD2. Germline trimming cut 0 bases from V and 7 bases from J; bases unmatched to any gene: 3. Germline CDR1 is SGHRS and CDR2 is YFSETQ. The CDR3 is 13 amino acids. The CDR3 loop reads CASSLVLAGEQYF. CDR3 nucleotides: TGCGCCAGCAGCTTGGTTTTAGCGGGGGAGCAGTACTTC.

This clonotype was found many times. The chain couples TRBV5-1 to TRBJ1-1; the D is unclear. The germline V gene encodes CDR1 SGHRS and CDR2 YFSETQ. This CDR3 has 13 residues. V lost 0 bases to trimming and J lost 4 bases, with 7 bases between them. The CDR3 nucleotides are TGCGCCAGCAGCTTGGATGGGAGCACTGAAGCTTTCTTT. Its translation: CASSLDGSTEAFF.

In regard to this clonotype: Mismatch with germline at one junction end may stem from a read error. The rearrangement uses TRBV15 and TRBJ2-1; the D gene is possibly TRBD2 (6 bases). CDR3 size: 14 residues. Germline V gene lookup returns CDR1 LNHNV and CDR2 YYDKDF (reference sequence). The CDR3 here is CASSNWDLPHEQFF. CDR3 coding DNA: TGTGCCAGCAGCAACTGGGACTTGCCCCATGAGCAGTTCTTC.

This clonotype was found many times. J is TRBJ2-2 and V is TRBV28; no clear D gene. The CDR3 is 16 residues long. Germline assignment: CDR1 MDHEN and CDR2 SYDVKM. Trimming shortened V by 1 base and J by 0 bases, and 9 bases separated the two germline ends. Here the CDR3 reads CASSLFGFANTGELFF. CDR3 sequence (DNA): TGTGCCAGCAGTTTATTTGGCTTCGCGAACACCGGGGAGCTGTTTTTT. The variable domain in full, completed from reference TRBV28 and TRBJ2-2, reads DVKVTQSSRYLVKRTGEKVFLECVQDMDHENMFWYRQDPGLGLRLIYFSYDVKMKEKGDIPEGYSVSREKKERFSLILESASTNQTSMYLCASSLFGFANTGELFFGEGSRLTVL.

This clonotype was recorded at least ten times. The chain carries TRBV3-1 and TRBJ1-5; D is unresolved. CDR1 and CDR2 from the germline V gene are LGHDT and YNNKEL (reference sequence). The length of the CDR3 is 14 residues. V lost 0 bases, J lost 7 bases, and 10 bases lay in between. CDR3 sequence: CASSQERRVQPQHF. As DNA, the CDR3 is TGTGCCAGCAGCCAAGAGCGCCGGGTCCAGCCCCAGCATTTT.

This clonotype was observed many times. The V call is TRBV18, the J call TRBJ2-1; D not resolved. CDR3 length: 13 residues. CDR1 and CDR2 (germline): KGHSH, LQKENI. Trimming shortened V by 3 bases and J by 8 bases, and 11 bases separated the two germline ends. The CDR3 loop reads CASSPARIHEQFF. The CDR3 DNA follows: TGTGCCAGCTCACCGGCTAGAATCCATGAGCAGTTCTTC. The whole variable domain, remainder taken from reference TRBV18 and TRBJ2-1, is NAGVMQNPRHLVRRRGQEARLRCSPMKGHSHVYWYRQLPEEGLKFMVYLQKENIIDESGMPKERFSAEFPKEGPSILRIQQVVRGDSAAYFCASSPARIHEQFFGPGTRLTVL.

This clonotype has a count of ten or more. The chain couples TRBV7-2 to TRBJ2-3; D ambiguous. CDR1 and CDR2 from the germline V gene are SGHTA and FQGNSA. V gave up 3 bases and J gave up 2 bases, with 15 bases separating them. This CDR3 contains 16 residues. CDR3 protein: CASSFSRPASTDTQYF. The CDR3 nucleotides are TGTGCCAGCAGCTTCTCCAGGCCTGCCTCCACAGATACGCAGTATTTT.